This TCR beta chain comes out of a study of glioma-infiltrating T cells after dendritic cell vaccination. Overall study findings and caveats: Few patients contributed both blood and tumor specimens.

Worth noting for this clone: The antigen remains unidentified.

PBMC sampling occurred before vaccination, two weeks after the third dose, and at progression. V lost 10 bases, J lost 6 bases, and 10 bases stayed unmatched. The CDR3 has 13 residues. The germline gives CDR1 SNHLY, CDR2 FYNNEI. Assay used: immunoSEQ multiplex PCR; TCRdb lists only in-frame clones, some missing. The profile shows under 100,000 clones, roughly 84% of them singletons. The chain joins TRBV2 to TRBJ2-5; 8 bases map to TRBD1. The sample was blood, taken before dendritic cell vaccination. This receptor was taken from a human donor with glioblastoma. DNA for the CDR3: TGTGCCACGCAGGACAGGGCGATAAAGACCCAGTACTTC. Protein sequence: CATQDRAIKTQYF.